This T cell receptor beta chain derives from a study of T cells in Graves' hyperthyroidism and ophthalmopathy. Study outcomes and limitations: Most thyroid-expanded clonotypes above 0.001 were also found in blood. The model made its ophthalmopathy prediction, and onset followed a median 6.5 months later.

Trimming cost V 1 base and J 4 bases; bases outside gene matches: 2. This CDR3 is built from 15 residues. Ophthalmopathy cases met thresholds of Clinical Activity Score at least 3, NOSPECS grade at least 4 and duration under 3 months. Amplification yielded TCR beta CDR3 regions, with RNA transcripts as the source. During a first-round RT-PCR of the TCR CDR3, the HTBI primer set was used. MiXCR, run by TCRdb on the multiplex PCR reads, gives a single entry per CDR3 protein. The repertoire holds more than 350,000 distinct CDR3 sequences, with about 15% as singletons. This clonotype showed up many times. The antigen is not known.

The rearrangement links TRBV12-3 or TRBV12-4 to TRBJ2-5, with TRBD2 identical over 11 bases. Input material: blood. The sequence was collected from a woman between 55 and 75 years old with Graves' ophthalmopathy. The CDR3, as DNA: TGTGCCAGCAGTTTAGTAGGACTAGCGGGAGAGACCCAGTACTTC. As protein: CASSLVGLAGETQYF.